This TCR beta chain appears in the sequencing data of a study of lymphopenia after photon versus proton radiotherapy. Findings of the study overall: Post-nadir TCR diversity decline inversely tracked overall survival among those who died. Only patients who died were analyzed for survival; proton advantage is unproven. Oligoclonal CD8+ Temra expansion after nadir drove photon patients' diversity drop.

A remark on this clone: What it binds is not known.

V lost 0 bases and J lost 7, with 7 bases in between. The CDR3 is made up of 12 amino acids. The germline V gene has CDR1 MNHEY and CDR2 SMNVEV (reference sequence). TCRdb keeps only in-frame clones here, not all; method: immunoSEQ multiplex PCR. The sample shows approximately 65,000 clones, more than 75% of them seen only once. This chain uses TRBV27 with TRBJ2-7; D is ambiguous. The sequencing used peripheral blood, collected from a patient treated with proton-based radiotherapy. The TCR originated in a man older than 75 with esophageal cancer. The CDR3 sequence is CASSLSGGEQYF. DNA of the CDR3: TGTGCCAGCAGTTTATCAGGTGGTGAGCAGTACTTC.